Ten or more counts support the clone carrying this TCR beta chain. Its antigen remains unknown. Noted time point: pre-sensitization, week 0. Regarding treatment: therapeutic diphenylcyclopropenone sensitization with weekly scalp DPC. The CDR3 spans 15 residues. With V trimmed by 3 bases and J by 4 bases, 3 bases remained unmatched. In germline, CDR1 is SEHNR, CDR2 FQNEAQ (reference sequence). The data derive from a study of human T cells and chemical hapten exposure. Study overall: Patients had diphenylcyclopropenone applied to the scalp weekly throughout the approximately 22-week study.

Points from the study as a whole: The study found expanded TCRs formed significantly more large CDR3 similarity clusters than controls.

Via MiXCR, TCRdb re-called the RACE reads, giving one row per CDR3 protein. The sample records 300,000 to 450,000 distinct CDR3 sequences, approximately 5% being singletons. The TCR originated in a woman in her forties or fifties with alopecia areata. Some clones in this sample may be carry-over from other donors' samples. The V gene is TRBV7-9, the J gene TRBJ2-2; 9 positions match TRBD1. The input for sequencing was whole blood, taken in connection with sensitization to the hapten diphenylcyclopropenone (DPC). The CDR3 DNA sequence: TGTGCCAGCAGCTTCGAGACAGGGGGCACCGGGGAGCTGTTTTTT. It is translated as CASSFETGGTGELFF.